This is a list of T cell receptor beta chains from one sample in a study of tumor-infiltrating lymphocytes in oesophageal squamous cell carcinoma. One entry per CDR3 protein, called by TCRdb with MiXCR from the PCR reads. The sample has 20,000 to 25,000 distinct CDR3 sequences, over 30% seen once. Sequencing was done on a sample of esophageal tumor tissue. Source of these receptors: a female donor with esophageal squamous cell carcinoma. The CDR3 runs from the conserved cysteine through the conserved F or W. The D gene is left open where the match is weak. Size is stated for part of the rows, as once, few or many counts, or as a class when the clone is expanded.

-	TRBV7-3	medium-sized	TRBJ2-5	CASSSVNQETQYF	TGTGCCAGCAGCTCGGTAAACCAAGAGACCCAGTACTTC
-	TRBV11-2	-	TRBJ2-3	CASSRGGTDTQYF	TGTGCCAGCAGCCGAGGGGGAACAGATACGCAGTATTTT
-	TRBV5-1	many	TRBJ2-1	CASSLLRTDYNEQFF	TGCGCCAGCAGCTTGCTCAGGACAGATTACAATGAGCAGTTCTTC
TRBD2	TRBV19	many	TRBJ2-1	CASRAQLAGVLDEQFF	TGTGCCAGTAGAGCCCAACTAGCGGGAGTCCTTGATGAGCAGTTCTTC
TRBD2	TRBV14	many	TRBJ2-7	CASRHYKGSGRSYEQYF	TGTGCCAGCAGACACTATAAGGGGAGCGGGAGGTCATACGAGCAGTACTTC
TRBD1	TRBV5-8	many	TRBJ2-7	CASSLTGTGGGEQYF	TGTGCCAGCAGCTTAACCGGGACAGGGGGCGGTGAGCAGTACTTC
-	TRBV7-4	-	TRBJ2-7	CASSLHWGLGYEQYF	TGTGCCAGCAGCTTACACTGGGGCTTGGGCTACGAGCAGTACTTC
-	TRBV7-2	many	TRBJ1-6	CASSPTGGARGSPLHF	TGTGCCAGCAGCCCCACCGGGGGGGCTAGGGGTTCACCCCTCCACTTT
-	TRBV6-5	-	TRBJ2-1	CASSYPTTGSYNEQFF	TGTGCCAGCAGTTACCCTACCACGGGGTCCTACAATGAGCAGTTCTTC
TRBD1	TRBV6-1	many	TRBJ2-7	CASSTGAYEQYF	TGTGCCAGCAGCACAGGGGCCTACGAGCAGTACTTC
TRBD2	TRBV9	few	TRBJ2-7	CASSAYGTRDEQYF	TGTGCCAGCAGCGCTTACGGGACTAGAGACGAGCAGTACTTC
-	TRBV7-9	-	TRBJ1-6	CASSPQGTNNSPLHF	TGTGCCAGCAGCCCCCAGGGTACCAATAATTCACCCCTCCACTTT
-	TRBV20-1	-	TRBJ2-7	CSAGWLADFRSYNEQYF	TGCAGTGCCGGGTGGTTAGCGGACTTTCGCTCCTACAATGAGCAGTACTTC
-	TRBV7-6	-	TRBJ2-3	CASSLANFLDTQYF	TGTGCCAGCAGCTTAGCGAATTTTTTGGATACGCAGTATTTT
-	TRBV5-6	many	TRBJ2-5	CASSLQSPQRQYF	TGTGCCAGCAGCTTGCAAAGCCCTCAACGGCAGTACTTC
TRBD2	TRBV11-2	-	TRBJ2-5	CASSYGTSGRDETQYF	TGTGCCAGCAGCTACGGGACTAGCGGGAGAGATGAGACCCAGTACTTC
-	TRBV7-2	-	TRBJ1-6	CASSLGSHEQYF	TGTGCCAGCAGCTTAGGGTCCCACGAGCAGTACTTT
-	TRBV7-9	few	TRBJ1-6	CASSLQGTSNSPLHF	TGTGCCAGCAGCTTACAGGGTACATCTAATTCACCCCTCCACTTT
-	TRBV18	few	TRBJ2-3	CASSPPGRATDTQYF	TGTGCCAGCTCACCCCCCGGCAGGGCTACAGATACGCAGTATTTT
-	TRBV19	many	TRBJ2-1	CASRVARGSNSYNEQFF	TGTGCCAGTAGGGTGGCTCGCGGCAGTAACTCCTACAATGAGCAGTTCTTC
-	TRBV7-3	once	TRBJ1-1	CASSFFRDTEAFF	TGTGCCAGCAGCTTCTTCCGTGACACTGAAGCTTTCTTT
TRBD1	TRBV5-8	few	TRBJ2-3	CASSAGDRDTDTQYF	TGTGCCAGCAGCGCCGGGGACAGGGACACAGATACGCAGTATTTT
TRBD2	TRBV7-9	medium-sized	TRBJ2-1	CASSLAAPGRGGLAGYNEQFF	TGTGCCAGCAGCTTAGCGGCGCCGGGACGGGGAGGACTAGCGGGCTACAATGAGCAGTTCTTC
-	TRBV27	many	TRBJ1-6	CASSRTVDYNSPLHF	TGTGCCAGCAGTCGGACAGTTGATTATAATTCACCCCTCCACTTT
-	TRBV7-8	medium-sized	TRBJ2-2	CASRLGHANTGELFF	TGTGCCAGCAGATTGGGACACGCGAACACCGGGGAGCTGTTTTTT
TRBD1	TRBV6-6	medium-sized	TRBJ2-7	CASSYSRLGQGVYEQYF	TGTGCCAGCAGTTACTCGCGGCTGGGACAGGGAGTTTACGAGCAGTACTTC
TRBD2	TRBV28	many	TRBJ2-5	CASNPTSSETQYF	TGTGCCAGCAACCCGACTAGCTCGGAGACCCAGTACTTC
-	TRBV7-9	many	TRBJ2-5	CASSLVETQYF	TGTGCCAGCAGCTTAGTAGAGACCCAGTACTTC
TRBD2	TRBV5-6	many	TRBJ2-2	CASSPAGGAGLGELFF	TGTGCCAGCAGCCCGGCGGGGGGAGCAGGTTTGGGGGAGCTGTTTTTT
TRBD2	TRBV18	-	TRBJ2-5	CASSPPWSGRAWQETQYF	TGTGCCAGCTCACCACCGTGGAGCGGGAGGGCCTGGCAAGAGACCCAGTACTTC
TRBD2	TRBV24-1	-	TRBJ2-1	CATSDFSGTSGRYNEQFF	TGTGCCACCAGTGATTTCTCCGGGACTAGCGGGAGGTACAATGAGCAGTTCTTC
TRBD1	TRBV6-2/TRBV6-3	-	TRBJ2-3	CASRNRGASTDTQYF	TGTGCCAGCAGAAACAGGGGGGCAAGCACAGATACGCAGTATTTT
-	TRBV12-3/TRBV12-4	many	TRBJ1-1	CASSPPGDTEAFF	TGTGCCAGCAGCCCCCCCGGGGACACTGAAGCTTTCTTT
TRBD1	TRBV11-3	many	TRBJ2-7	CASSHFAPGQPKRFSYEQYF	TGTGCCAGCAGCCATTTTGCTCCGGGACAGCCCAAAAGGTTCTCCTACGAGCAGTACTTC
-	TRBV7-9	-	TRBJ2-5	CAGEGDNSPLHF	TGTGCAGGGGAAGGGGATAATTCACCCCTCCACTTC
-	TRBV20-1	many	TRBJ2-7	CSAMVNTYEQYF	TGCAGTGCTATGGTAAATACCTACGAGCAGTACTTC
-	TRBV5-1	many	TRBJ2-5	CASTNGRGDRRQETQYF	TGCGCCAGCACTAACGGGCGCGGGGATCGGCGGCAAGAGACCCAGTACTTC